Shown below are 26 T cell receptor beta chains from a single sample sequenced in a study of cytomegalovirus exposure and HLA in healthy donors. Primers for the PCR totalled 60 Vbeta and 13 Jbeta. The protocol was immunoSEQ multiplex PCR, while the TCRdb copy is restricted to in-frame clones and leaves out a portion. The sample lists under 150,000 clones, about 80% occurring once. Input material: PBMCs. Source of these receptors: a man aged 25 to 45 in good health and CMV-seronegative.

This chain joins TRBV5-6 and TRBJ2-1; TRBD2 aligns across 8 bases. This CDR3 spans 16 amino acids. With V trimmed by 1 base and J by 8 bases, 11 bases remained unmatched. Germline V CDR1 and CDR2: SGHDT, YYEEEE. The CDR3 nucleotides read TGTGCCAGCAGCTTGTCGCAACTAGCGGCCTTGGATGAGCAGTTCTTC. This encodes CASSLSQLAALDEQFF. The full variable domain, with the rest looked up from reference TRBV5-6 and TRBJ2-1, is DAGVTQSPTHLIKTRGQQVTLRCSPKSGHDTVSWYQQALGQGPQFIFQYYEEEERQRGNFPDRFSGHQFPNYSSELNVNALLLGDSALYLCASSLSQLAALDEQFFGPGTRLTVL.

This clone was seen only a few times. The chain has TRBV10-2 and TRBJ1-1; TRBD1 is a possible D gene (5 bases). CDR1 and CDR2 (germline): WSHSY, SAAADI. The CDR3 extends over 14 amino acids. V was trimmed by 2 bases and J by 0 bases, leaving 7 bases between them. CDR3 DNA: TGCGCCAGCAGTGAGAGGGGAATGAACACTGAAGCTTTCTTT. This codes for CASSERGMNTEAFF.

This clone was detected once. V gene TRBV5-1 combines with J gene TRBJ2-5, with 10 bases matching TRBD1. The length of the CDR3 is 16 residues. CDR1 is SGHRS and CDR2 is YFSETQ in the germline V gene. Germline trimming cut 0 bases from V and 7 bases from J; bases unmatched to any gene: 9. CDR3 sequence reads: CASSLEGQGMGGTQYF. In DNA, the CDR3 is TGCGCCAGCAGCTTGGAGGGACAGGGGATGGGAGGGACCCAGTACTTC.

The count of this clone is one. The chain combines TRBV27 with TRBJ2-5; D gene unclear. V gave up 3 bases and J gave up 4 bases, with 9 bases separating them. Germline lookup yields CDR1 MNHEY and CDR2 SMNVEV (reference sequence). This CDR3 has 13 residues. Here the CDR3 DNA reads TGTGCCAGCAGTTTTCTTACCGGAGAGACCCAGTACTTC. Protein sequence: CASSFLTGETQYF.

This clone appeared once. This chain joins TRBV11-2 and TRBJ2-7, with a possible D match to TRBD2 (6 bases). V was clipped by 5 bases and J by 3 bases, with 11 bases between them. Germline V gene data show CDR1 as SGHAT and CDR2 as FQNNGV. The CDR3 covers 13 residues. CDR3 nucleotides: TGTGCCAGCAGCCAGGGAGGATTCTACGAGCAGTACTTC. The encoded protein is CASSQGGFYEQYF.

This clone has a handful of counts. J is TRBJ2-5 and V is TRBV27; D possibly corresponds to TRBD1 (7 bases). V lost 2 bases and J lost 5, with 9 bases in between. Germline CDR1 MNHEY, CDR2 SMNVEV (reference sequence). The CDR3 sequence is 13 residues long. CDR3 bases: TGTGCCAGCAGTTTACAGGGGGGCGAGACCCAGTACTTC. Amino acids: CASSLQGGETQYF.

This clone has just one count. V and J are TRBV29-1 and TRBJ1-2; 11 bases map to TRBD1. V was clipped by 6 bases and J by 6 bases; unmatched bases: 9. Germline assignment: CDR1 SQVTM and CDR2 ANQGSEA. The CDR3 covers 14 residues. The CDR3 here is CSVARGQGADGYTF. CDR3 sequence (DNA): TGCAGCGTCGCGAGAGGACAGGGGGCAGATGGCTACACCTTC.

The chain links TRBV28 to TRBJ1-2, with 11 bases fitting TRBD1. With V trimmed by 7 bases and J by 4 bases, 5 bases remained unmatched. Germline-derived CDR1 and CDR2 are MDHEN and SYDVKM. This CDR3 comprises 14 residues. CDR3 in amino acids: CASTDRGRGYGYTF. The CDR3 DNA reads as TGTGCCAGCACGGACAGGGGGCGAGGCTATGGCTACACCTTC.

The chain combines TRBV5-1 with TRBJ2-7; TRBD1 matches at 10 bases. After removal of 4 bases from V and 1 base from J, the junction contained 5 bases not matched to a gene. The CDR3 contains 15 residues. The germline gives CDR1 SGHRS, CDR2 YFSETQ. The CDR3 sequence is CASSPRDRGSYEQYF. The CDR3, as DNA: TGCGCCAGCAGCCCCCGGGACAGGGGTTCCTACGAGCAGTACTTC.

The genes are TRBV7-2 and TRBJ1-5; D is ambiguous. The V gene lost 7 bases and the J gene lost 4 bases, with 11 bases spanning the gap. Germline V gene lookup returns CDR1 SGHTA and CDR2 FQGNSA. The CDR3 length is 13 residues. CDR3 coding DNA: TGTGCCAGCACCCCGGCGCGGAATCAGCCCCAGCATTTT. This gives the protein CASTPARNQPQHF.

This sequence joins TRBV6-5 and TRBJ1-5, with D unclear. This CDR3 has 15 amino acids. Germline V gene data show CDR1 as MNHEY and CDR2 as SVGAGI. V gave up 0 bases and J gave up 4 bases, with 10 bases separating them. The CDR3 bases are TGTGCCAGCAGTTACTCGGGTTCCGGGAATCAGCCCCAGCATTTT. Amino acid sequence: CASSYSGSGNQPQHF.

The chain recombines TRBV18 with TRBJ1-5; 7 bases are a match to TRBD1. The CDR3 totals 16 residues. The junction had 7 bases not matched to a gene; V was cut back by 0 bases and J by 5 bases. CDR1 and CDR2 from the germline V gene are KGHSH and LQKENI. This CDR3 is CASSPPSQGEDQPQHF. CDR3 bases: TGTGCCAGCTCACCACCCTCCCAGGGGGAAGATCAGCCCCAGCATTTT.

The chain joins TRBV28 to TRBJ1-2; TRBD1 is a possible D gene (5 bases). Trimming removed 3 bases at V and 7 bases at J, with 12 bases between. The CDR3 has 13 residues. Germline CDR1 is MDHEN and CDR2 is SYDVKM. The CDR3 sequence is CASSFQGVAGYTF. The CDR3 bases are TGTGCCAGCAGTTTCCAGGGCGTTGCTGGCTACACCTTC.

The chain is built from TRBV10-1 and TRBJ2-1, with 15 bases identical to TRBD2. The germline V gene encodes CDR1 WNHNN and CDR2 SYGVQD (reference sequence). The CDR3 runs 14 residues. Trimming cost V 8 bases and J 7 bases; bases outside gene matches: 3. CDR3 in amino acids: CASQGLAGGNEQFF. CDR3 DNA sequence: TGCGCCAGCCAAGGACTAGCGGGAGGGAATGAGCAGTTCTTC.

The chain uses TRBV9 and TRBJ1-2; no clear D. V lost 1 base and J lost 4, with 11 bases in between. The germline CDR1 and CDR2 sequences are SGDLS and YYNGEE. This CDR3 is 14 amino acids long. Written as DNA, the CDR3 is TGTGCCAGCAGCGTAAATGACAAGAGCTATGGCTACACCTTC. Protein sequence: CASSVNDKSYGYTF.

The chain links TRBV9 to TRBJ2-7; TRBD1 matches at 7 bases. This CDR3 has 15 residues. Germline V gene lookup returns CDR1 SGDLS and CDR2 YYNGEE. V was pared by 4 bases and J by 0 bases, with 7 bases of the junction left unmatched. The CDR3, as DNA: TGTGCCAGCAGCACTCGGGACAGCTTCTCCTACGAGCAGTACTTC. This codes for CASSTRDSFSYEQYF.

This chain connects TRBV5-4 to TRBJ1-4; D uncertain. Per the germline V gene, CDR1 is SGHNT and CDR2 is YYREEE (reference sequence). The CDR3 is 14 amino acids. Trimming pared 2 bases from V and 8 bases from J, leaving 13 bases between. CDR3 coding DNA: TGTGCCAGCAGCTTAAGAGGGATAGGAGAAAAACTGTTTTTT. Its translation is CASSLRGIGEKLFF.

The V and J genes are TRBV9 and TRBJ1-1; TRBD1 matches 7 bases. This CDR3 contains 15 residues. With V trimmed by 4 bases and J by 7 bases, 13 bases remained unmatched. Per germline, CDR1 SGDLS and CDR2 YYNGEE. Here the CDR3 reads CASSPGTVTRGEAFF. CDR3 bases: TGTGCCAGCAGCCCAGGGACAGTCACACGAGGTGAAGCTTTCTTT.

This chain uses TRBV5-1 with TRBJ1-2; perhaps TRBD1 as D (5 bases). The germline V gene encodes CDR1 SGHRS and CDR2 YFSETQ. Deletions cut 5 bases from V and 6 bases from J, with 14 bases between. This CDR3 spans 13 amino acids. The CDR3 sequence: CASRDTWGNGYTF. The CDR3 nucleotides read TGCGCCAGCAGGGACACCTGGGGTAATGGCTACACCTTC.

The CDR3 bases are TGTGCCAGCAGCCCCAGTCCGACGGGACAGGGGAGAAACGGGGAGCTGTTTTTT. Its protein is CASSPSPTGQGRNGELFF. The chain employs TRBV5-6 and TRBJ2-2; 10 bases are shared with TRBD1. The junction had 16 bases not matched to a gene; V was cut back by 4 bases and J by 7 bases. The length of the CDR3 is 18 residues. Germline V gene data show CDR1 as SGHDT and CDR2 as YYEEEE.

Turning to this clone: Distinct nucleotide sequences in the sample also encode this CDR3. The chain combines TRBV28 with TRBJ1-5; TRBD1 agrees at 10 bases. Germline CDR1 and CDR2: MDHEN and SYDVKM. This CDR3 contains 15 residues. The J segment lost 4 bases and the V segment lost 6 bases, leaving 6 bases of the junction unmatched. CDR3 sequence (DNA): TGTGCCAGCAGCTTCACGGGACAGGGGAATCAGCCCCAGCATTTT. It translates to CASSFTGQGNQPQHF.

The chain recombines TRBV11-1 with TRBJ1-6, with TRBD1 identical over 7 bases. The V and J ends lost 3 bases and 6 bases, in that order; junction bases with no gene match: 5. Germline CDR1 SGHAT, CDR2 FQDESV (reference sequence). The CDR3 loop spans 15 amino acids. This CDR3 reads CASSFYRDSNSPLHF. CDR3 DNA sequence: TGTGCCAGCAGCTTCTACCGGGACAGTAATTCACCCCTCCACTTT.

The rearrangement links TRBV28 to TRBJ2-1, with TRBD2 matching over 14 bases. The CDR3 covers 14 residues. Germline CDR1 and CDR2: MDHEN and SYDVKM. Trimming at V came to 11 bases and at J to 2 bases, leaving 2 bases not matched to a gene. The CDR3 coding sequence is TGTGCCTCGACTAGCGGGAGGGCCTACAATGAGCAGTTCTTC. It is translated as CASTSGRAYNEQFF.

This chain connects TRBV14 to TRBJ1-5, with D possibly TRBD1 on 6 matching bases. Trimming removed 6 bases from V and 7 bases from J, with 13 bases in between. Germline CDR1 reads SGHDN; CDR2 reads FVKESK. The CDR3 has 13 residues. In DNA form, the CDR3 reads TGTGCCAGCAGTCCCGGGACACACCAGCCCCAGCATTTT. Amino acids: CASSPGTHQPQHF.

The V gene is TRBV30, the J gene TRBJ2-6, with D possibly being TRBD1 (6 bases). V lost 1 base and J 0 bases, leaving 16 bases between the germline ends. The CDR3 is 18 amino acids. Germline CDR1 is GTSNPN and CDR2 is SVGIG (reference sequence). The CDR3 spells CAWSGGQVGNSGANVLTF. The DNA for the CDR3 is TGTGCCTGGAGTGGGGGGCAGGTGGGGAACTCTGGGGCCAACGTCCTGACTTTC.

The chain links TRBV6-5 to TRBJ2-7, with a possible D match to TRBD2 (5 bases). This CDR3 comprises 14 residues. Trimming took 0 bases from V and 2 from J, leaving 8 bases between them. CDR1 and CDR2 from the germline V gene are MNHEY and SVGAGI. The CDR3 spells CASSYSAGTYEQYF. CDR3 nucleotide sequence: TGTGCCAGCAGTTACTCGGCGGGTACCTACGAGCAGTACTTC.